This T cell receptor beta chain is from a study of shared clonotypes between healthy human individuals. Study-wide results and caveats: Measured sharing among donors was expected to vary with sequencing depth.

Sequencing of unsorted PBMC DNA was carried out using ten immunoSEQ deep assay plates. Profiling relied on immunoSEQ multiplex PCR, and the TCRdb table lists in-frame clones only, not all of them. The data contain around 500,000 clones, about 84% of them singletons. The CDR3 loop spans 16 amino acids. Trimming removed 6 bases from V and 2 bases from J, with 20 bases in between. Germline V gives CDR1 MNHEY, CDR2 SMNVEV (reference sequence). The study used about 84 million PBMCs per unsorted sample for genomic DNA. Comment on this clone: Its cognate antigen is unknown.

The chain uses TRBV27 and TRBJ2-7; TRBD1 or TRBD2 may be the D gene (5 bases each). This TCR derives from a woman aged 40 to 50 in good health. Some clones in this sample may be carry-over from other donors' samples. The material sequenced was PBMCs. The CDR3 region has the DNA TGTGCCAGCAGCATTTCATTTCCCGGGACGCCCTACGAGCAGTACTTC. Translated, it gives CASSISFPGTPYEQYF.